The 6 T cell receptor beta chains presented below share a single source sample, sequenced in a study of Graves' ophthalmopathy and Graves' hyperthyroidism. RNA transcripts provided the template for amplifying TCR beta CDR3 regions. The library came from an HTBI-primed first-round RT-PCR and a second-round multiplex PCR. MiXCR was run by TCRdb on the multiplex PCR reads, yielding one entry per CDR3 protein. The profile shows hundreds of thousands of distinct CDR3 sequences, roughly 21% of them singletons. The sample was peripheral blood. The receptors originated from a woman aged 18-35 years with stable Graves' hyperthyroidism.

This clonotype was detected ten times or more. The chain links TRBV19 to TRBJ2-7; D possibly corresponds to TRBD1 (6 bases). Germline V gene data show CDR1 as LNHDA and CDR2 as SQIVND (reference sequence). The V and J ends lost 4 bases and 3 bases respectively, with 16 bases between them. The CDR3 sequence is 15 residues long. The CDR3 DNA sequence: TGTGCCAGTAGTACGCTTGGGGGCGCGGACTACGAGCAGTACTTC. Amino acids: CASSTLGGADYEQYF.

This clonotype was detected ten times or more. This chain uses TRBV24-1 with TRBJ2-5; 7 bases line up with TRBD1. V was pared by 4 bases and J by 1 base, with 11 bases of the junction left unmatched. The CDR3 runs 17 residues. CDR1 is KGHDR, CDR2 SFDVKD, per germline. In DNA form, the CDR3 reads TGTGCCACCAGTGACCCGACAGGGAGTTTTTTCCAAGAGACCCAGTACTTC. Translation gives CATSDPTGSFFQETQYF.

This clonotype was picked up a small number of times. V usage is TRBV6-4 and J usage is TRBJ1-3; D is unclear. The V end lost 6 bases, the J end lost 7 bases, and 10 bases lay between the germline ends. CDR1 is MRHNA, CDR2 SNTAGT, per germline. This CDR3 has 12 amino acids. In nucleotides, the CDR3 is TGTGCCAGCAGCCCTGGACCCAACACCATATATTTT. As protein: CASSPGPNTIYF.

This clonotype was observed many times. The chain employs TRBV29-1 and TRBJ1-1; D unclear. The V gene lost 1 base and the J gene lost 1 base, with 7 bases spanning the gap. The CDR3 is made up of 13 amino acids. The germline V gene encodes CDR1 SQVTM and CDR2 ANQGSEA. CDR3 residues: CSVEASQNTEAFF. Written as DNA, the CDR3 is TGCAGCGTTGAAGCGTCGCAGAACACTGAAGCTTTCTTT.

This clonotype has a count of ten or more. The rearrangement uses TRBV5-4 and TRBJ1-5; D is ambiguous. V was clipped by 9 bases and J by 1 base, with 8 bases between them. The CDR3 runs 12 residues. Looked up from germline, CDR1 is SGHNT and CDR2 is YYREEE (reference sequence). CDR3 protein: CAMSRSNQPQHF. CDR3 coding DNA: TGTGCCATGTCTAGGAGCAATCAGCCCCAGCATTTT.

This clonotype was seen only a few times. The rearrangement joins TRBV24-1 to TRBJ1-5; D not certain. V was clipped by 4 bases and J by 5 bases, with 11 bases between them. CDR1 and CDR2 (germline): KGHDR, SFDVKD. The CDR3 has 14 residues. The CDR3: CATSDSAWDQPQHF. The CDR3 DNA follows: TGTGCCACCAGTGACTCCGCCTGGGATCAGCCCCAGCATTTT.